The entry that follows covers one TCR beta chain sequence. The antigen remains unidentified. The treatment here: approximately 11-day PBMC culture with coronavirus spike peptide pools or control peptides (ViraFEST assay). Researchers grew the cells for under 11 days and then pulled out CD4+ T cells by negative selection. This sample was included in a study of vaccination and CD4 T cells after COVID-19. Study background: Convalescent donors were composed of six males and four females, of whom two were Hispanic. Overlapping spike peptides of SARS-CoV-2, HCoV-NL63, HCoV-OC43 and HCoV-229E were used, and cells were stimulated with them. Control cultures, each given a CEFX pool, an HIV-1 Nef pool, or no peptide, were included.

Sequenced with the Oncomine TCR Beta short-read assay was DNA taken from cultured CD4+ T cells. TCRdb independently ran MiXCR on the PCR reads; one entry per CDR3 protein. The sample has about 20,000 distinct CDR3 sequences, roughly 50% seen once. This sequence originates from a human donor who had recovered from COVID-19. Sequencing was done on a sample of CD4+ T cells from blood, cultured in vitro.

Here the CDR3 reads CSARDWGGATDTQYF. CDR3 sequence (DNA): TGCAGTGCTAGAGATTGGGGGGGGGCCACAGATACGCAGTATTTT. The chain joins TRBV20-1 to TRBJ2-3, with D possibly matching TRBD2 (7 bases). CDR1 and CDR2 (germline): DFQATT, SNEGSKA (reference sequence). V was cut by 0 bases and J by 2 bases, with 12 bases left in between. This CDR3 has 15 amino acids.